This TCR beta chain was sequenced during a study of T cell repertoires in ileal Crohn's disease. With respect to this clone: Its target is unknown.

General study findings and limits: Active smokers at surgery had more clonal expansions than non-smokers.

The data were produced by immunoSEQ multiplex PCR, yet TCRdb's version contains in-frame clones alone and is incomplete. The sample holds about 5,400 clones, 80% to 85% seen once. The sequenced sample was ileal tissue. The source is an adult with Crohn's disease.

As DNA, the CDR3 is TGTGCCAGTAGTCACGTCGGCAGCAGTCTTGAAGCTTTCTTT. This translates into CASSHVGSSLEAFF. The V and J genes are TRBV19 and TRBJ1-1; D unresolved. Trimming cost V 5 bases and J 7 bases, with 17 bases left between them. The V gene's germline CDR1 is LNHDA and CDR2 SQIVND (reference sequence). The CDR3 runs 14 residues.